The present entry profiles one T cell receptor beta chain with its context. Assay: immunoSEQ multiplex PCR; the TCRdb copy retains only in-frame clones and omits some. The sample has some 350,000 clones; around 89% are singletons. The record originates from a study of blood T cell repertoires in COVID-19. As for the study in general: Acute-phase and convalescent COVID-19 samples originated in the United States, Italy and Spain. PBMCs, B-cell-depleted T cells, or T cells were the source of the cDNA or gDNA that made up the material.

Patients at the Seattle site were enrolled during active infection and followed longitudinally. The CDR3 length is 15 residues. The V gene end was trimmed by 4 bases and the J gene end by 8 bases; junction bases not matched to a gene: 7. The germline CDR1 and CDR2 sequences are SGHVS and FQNEAQ. Sequenced sample: peripheral blood. The chain couples TRBV7-8 to TRBJ1-6; TRBD1 agrees at 8 bases. This clonotype originated in a woman aged 30 to 39 with COVID-19, enrolled during active disease. The CDR3 DNA follows: TGTGCCAGCAGCTCCCGGACAGGGAAGGATTCACCCCTCCACTTT. This sequence encodes CASSSRTGKDSPLHF.